This T cell receptor beta chain was profiled in a study of radiotherapy plus CTLA-4 blockade in lung cancer. Study background: Among patients, 15% to 20% showed objective responses, and 30% to 40% had disease control. Regarding the study as a whole: TCR clones originating in tumors grew in number in blood after radiotherapy plus ipilimumab. How blood T cell clones changed early, along with interferon-beta, reportedly forecast response best.

Data came from immunoSEQ multiplex PCR; TCRdb stores just in-frame clones and leaves some out. Of 45,000 to 55,000 clones in the sample, 70% to 90% were seen once. Looked up from germline, CDR1 is SGHTS and CDR2 is YDEGEE. This CDR3 is built from 16 residues. The V end lost 4 bases, the J end lost 0 bases, and 13 bases lay between the germline ends. As for this clone: The antigen is not known.

Chemo-refractory metastatic non-small-cell lung cancer patients were treated with focal radiation plus CTLA-4 blockade with ipilimumab. The sequence derives from a human donor with non-small cell lung cancer whose response to radiotherapy plus ipilimumab could not be evaluated. Source: peripheral blood, taken from a patient treated with radiotherapy plus ipilimumab. J is TRBJ2-2 and V is TRBV5-8; tentative D call: TRBD2 (5 bases). DNA for the CDR3: TGTGCCAGCAGCCCCCCTCAGCGGACGAACACCGGGGAGCTGTTTTTT. This gives the protein CASSPPQRTNTGELFF. The complete variable domain, with remaining parts taken from reference TRBV5-8 and TRBJ2-2, reads EAGVTQSPTHLIKTRGQQATLRCSPISGHTSVYWYQQALGLGLQFLLWYDEGEERNRGNFPPRFSGRQFPNYSSELNVNALELEDSALYLCASSPPQRTNTGELFFGEGSRLTVL.